A single T cell receptor beta chain is shown here with its context. The antigen is unknown. The sample comes from a study of chemoradiotherapy in HPV16-positive cancers. Overall study: Candidate HPV-specific clones and shared TCR motifs came from a couple of HPV16-positive patients. Points from the study as a whole: Non-HPV-specific T cells did not expand in tumors during treatment, whereas candidate HPV-specific clones and E7-related motifs did.

Sequencing was performed with immunoSEQ multiplex PCR; in TCRdb, only in-frame clones are kept and a portion is missing. This repertoire shows 7,500 to 10,000 clones, roughly 80% found once; its top ten account for around two fifths. This CDR3 has 13 residues. V lost 7 bases and J lost 4, with 15 bases in between. Germline V gene data show CDR1 as SGHDT and CDR2 as YYEEEE. Repertoires were sampled repeatedly during chemoradiotherapy. The origin of this receptor is a human donor with HPV-associated anogenital cancer. J is TRBJ2-7 and V is TRBV5-6, with D perhaps given as TRBD1 or TRBD2 (6 bases each). Sequenced here: tumor tissue, sampled from a patient who underwent chemoradiotherapy. CDR3 DNA: TGTGCCAGCCAAAAACAGGGAGGTTACGAGCAGTACGTC. Translated: CASQKQGGYEQYV.